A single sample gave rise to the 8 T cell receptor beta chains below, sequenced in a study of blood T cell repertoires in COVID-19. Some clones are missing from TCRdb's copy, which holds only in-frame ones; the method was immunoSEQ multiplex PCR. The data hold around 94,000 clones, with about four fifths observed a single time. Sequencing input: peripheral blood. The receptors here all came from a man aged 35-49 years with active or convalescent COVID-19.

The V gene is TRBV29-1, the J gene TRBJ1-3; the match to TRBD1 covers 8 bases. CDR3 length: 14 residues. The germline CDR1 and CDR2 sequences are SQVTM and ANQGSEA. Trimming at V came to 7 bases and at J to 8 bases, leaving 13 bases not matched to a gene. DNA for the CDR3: TGCAGCGCCCGGACAGGGTGGGTCTCTGACACCATATATTTT. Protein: CSARTGWVSDTIYF.

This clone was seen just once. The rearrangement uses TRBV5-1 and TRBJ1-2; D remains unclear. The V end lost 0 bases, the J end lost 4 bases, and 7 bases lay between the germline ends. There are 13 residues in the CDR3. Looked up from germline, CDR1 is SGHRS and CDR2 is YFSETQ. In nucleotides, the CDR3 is TGCGCCAGCAGCTTGGAGACGGGCTATGGCTACACCTTC. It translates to CASSLETGYGYTF.

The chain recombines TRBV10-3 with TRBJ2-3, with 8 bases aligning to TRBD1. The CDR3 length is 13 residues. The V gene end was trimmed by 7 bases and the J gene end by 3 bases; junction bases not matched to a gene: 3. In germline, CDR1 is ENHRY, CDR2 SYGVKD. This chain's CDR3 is CAITDRVTDTQYF. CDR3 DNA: TGTGCCATCACGGACAGGGTGACAGATACGCAGTATTTT.

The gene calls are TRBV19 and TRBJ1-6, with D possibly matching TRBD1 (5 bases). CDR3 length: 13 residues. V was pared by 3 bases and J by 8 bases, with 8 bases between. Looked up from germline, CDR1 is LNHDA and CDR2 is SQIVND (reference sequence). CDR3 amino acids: CASSIQGDSPLHF. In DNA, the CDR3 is TGTGCCAGTAGTATCCAGGGTGATTCACCCCTCCACTTT.

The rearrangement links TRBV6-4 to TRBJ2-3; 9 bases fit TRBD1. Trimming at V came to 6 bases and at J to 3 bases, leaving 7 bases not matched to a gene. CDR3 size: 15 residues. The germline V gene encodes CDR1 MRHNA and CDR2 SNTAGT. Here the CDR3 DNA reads TGTGCCAGCAGCAACAATGGACAGGGGACAGATACGCAGTATTTT. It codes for CASSNNGQGTDTQYF.

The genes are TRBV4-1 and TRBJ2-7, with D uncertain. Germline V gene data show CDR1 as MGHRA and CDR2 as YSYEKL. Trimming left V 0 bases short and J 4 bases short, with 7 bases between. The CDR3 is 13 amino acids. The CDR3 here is CASSQDHEYEQYF. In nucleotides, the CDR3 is TGCGCCAGCAGCCAAGACCACGAGTACGAGCAGTACTTC.

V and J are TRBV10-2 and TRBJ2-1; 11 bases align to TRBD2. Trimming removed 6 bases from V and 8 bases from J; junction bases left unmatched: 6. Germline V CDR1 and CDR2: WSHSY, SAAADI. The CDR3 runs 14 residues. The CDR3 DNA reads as TGCGCCAGCAGAAGTAGCGGGGGGGTAGATGAGCAGTTCTTC. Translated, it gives CASRSSGGVDEQFF.

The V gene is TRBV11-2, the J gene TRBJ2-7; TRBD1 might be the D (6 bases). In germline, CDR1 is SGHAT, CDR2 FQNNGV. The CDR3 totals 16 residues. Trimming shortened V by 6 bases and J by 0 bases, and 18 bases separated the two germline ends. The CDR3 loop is CASRRTGTLSSYEQYF. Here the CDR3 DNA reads TGTGCCAGCAGGCGGACCGGGACATTGAGCTCCTACGAGCAGTACTTC.